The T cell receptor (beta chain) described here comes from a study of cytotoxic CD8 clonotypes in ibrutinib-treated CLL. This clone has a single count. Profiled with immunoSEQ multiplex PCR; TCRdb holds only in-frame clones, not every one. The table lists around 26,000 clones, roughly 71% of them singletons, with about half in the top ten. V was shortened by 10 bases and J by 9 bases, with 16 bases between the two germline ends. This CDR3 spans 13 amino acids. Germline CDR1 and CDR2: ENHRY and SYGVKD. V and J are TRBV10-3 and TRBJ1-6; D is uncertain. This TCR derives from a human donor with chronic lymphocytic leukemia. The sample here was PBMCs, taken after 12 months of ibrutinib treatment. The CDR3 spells CATAGHLGSPLHF. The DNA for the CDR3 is TGTGCCACCGCGGGCCACCTAGGTTCACCCCTCCACTTT.